This is a list of T cell receptor beta chains from one sample in a study of T cell repertoires in cytomegalovirus infection. TCRdb re-derived calls from the reads in MiXCR, one entry per CDR3 protein. Here the sample spans approximately 500,000 distinct CDR3 sequences, approximately 15% being singletons. Sequencing was done on a sample of CD8+ T cells from PBMCs. The origin of the receptors is a human donor in good health (CMV status not recorded). Some clones in this sample may be carry-over from other donors' samples. The CDR3 runs from the conserved cysteine through the conserved F or W. Fields, in order: clone size, D gene, J gene, V gene, CDR3 protein, CDR3 DNA. D genes are given only for firm matches. Clone size appears in some rows only: once, few, many, or a class for an expanded clone.

- - TRBJ2-2 TRBV28 CASSPADNTGELFF TGTGCCAGCAGTCCAGCGGACAACACCGGGGAGCTGTTTTTT
- - TRBJ1-3 TRBV11-2 CASSTVTTGNTIYF TGTGCCAGCAGTACGGTGACAACTGGAAACACCATATATTTT
many - TRBJ1-1 TRBV19 CASSTGTEAFF TGTGCCAGTAGTACTGGCACTGAAGCTTTCTTT
few - TRBJ1-1 TRBV12-3/TRBV12-4 CASSSPDPDTEAFF TGTGCCAGCAGTTCCCCCGACCCTGACACTGAAGCTTTCTTT
- - TRBJ2-3 TRBV7-9 CASSQAVWGEGDTDTQYF TGTGCCAGCAGCCAGGCCGTCTGGGGAGAGGGTGACACAGATACGCAGTATTTT
many TRBD2 TRBJ2-7 TRBV7-8 CASSLGRGRDEQYF TGTGCCAGCAGCCTCGGGCGAGGGAGGGACGAGCAGTACTTC
- TRBD1 TRBJ2-5 TRBV4-2 CASSQEKGRGLSETQYF TGTGCCAGCAGCCAAGAAAAAGGCAGGGGGCTTTCAGAGACCCAGTACTTC
few - TRBJ2-7 TRBV9 CASSGGTDEYEQYF TGTGCCAGCAGCGGCGGGACAGACGAATACGAGCAGTACTTC
many - TRBJ1-2 TRBV12-3/TRBV12-4 CASTHGGYYGYTF TGTGCCAGCACTCATGGGGGGTACTATGGCTACACCTTC
many TRBD1 TRBJ2-3 TRBV7-8 CASSTRQGGTDTQYF TGTGCCAGCAGCACACGACAGGGGGGCACAGATACGCAGTATTTT
few TRBD1 TRBJ2-7 TRBV20-1 CSALPQQGREQYF TGCAGTGCTCTCCCTCAACAGGGGCGCGAGCAGTACTTC
- - TRBJ2-3 TRBV20-1 CSARKGPDTQYF TGCAGTGCCAGGAAGGGTCCAGATACGCAGTATTTT
many - TRBJ2-2 TRBV11-2 CASSLAGATGELFF TGTGCCAGCAGCTTAGCGGGGGCCACCGGGGAGCTGTTTTTT
- - TRBJ2-4 TRBV27 CASSSGRFKNIQYF TGTGCCAGCAGCTCAGGGAGGTTCAAAAACATTCAGTACTTC
- - TRBJ1-6 TRBV9 CASSVEGALNSPLHF TGTGCCAGCAGCGTAGAAGGGGCGCTTAATTCACCCCTCCACTTT
many - TRBJ2-5 TRBV11-2 CASSFFPAFPDVQETQYF TGTGCCAGCAGCTTTTTCCCCGCTTTTCCGGACGTTCAAGAGACCCAGTACTTC
many TRBD2 TRBJ2-1 TRBV19 CASSTLRLAGDNEQFF TGTGCCAGTAGTACCCTGCGACTAGCGGGAGACAATGAGCAGTTCTTC
- - TRBJ2-7 TRBV3-1 CASSQQPGTQSSYEQYF TGTGCCAGCAGCCAACAACCCGGGACGCAGAGCTCCTACGAGCAGTACTTC
many - TRBJ1-1 TRBV6-1 CASGTGMSTEAFF TGTGCCAGCGGAACGGGGATGAGCACTGAAGCTTTCTTT
many TRBD2 TRBJ2-7 TRBV20-1 CSATTTSGGHSYEQYF TGCAGTGCAACTACTACTAGCGGGGGGCACTCCTACGAGCAGTACTTC
few - TRBJ1-3 TRBV9 CASSVNRAGGNTIYF TGTGCCAGCAGCGTCAACAGGGCTGGTGGAAACACCATATATTTT
many TRBD1 TRBJ1-2 TRBV27 CASSLRRQGSSYTF TGTGCCAGCAGTTTACGACGACAGGGTTCAAGCTACACCTTC
- - TRBJ2-1 TRBV20-1 CSARDHGNEQFF TGCAGTGCTAGAGATCACGGGAATGAGCAGTTCTTC